This T cell receptor (beta chain) was profiled in a study of shared clonotypes between healthy human individuals. Every donor was a Caucasian adult from Nashville, Tennessee. This clone was observed a few times. Genomic DNA from each subset was divided evenly over several immunoSEQ plates. Clones were read by immunoSEQ multiplex PCR, and TCRdb kept only the in-frame ones, dropping some. The sample lists nearly 1,000,000 clones, about 80% occurring once. In germline, CDR1 is SGHRS, CDR2 YFSETQ. V was cut by 5 bases and J by 4 bases, with 10 bases left in between. CDR3 size: 13 residues. The chain has TRBV5-1 and TRBJ2-1; possibly TRBD2 for D (5 bases). The sequencing input was memory CD4+ T cells sorted from blood. Subset in this sample: CD45RA-negative fraction. This clonotype originated in a young man in good health. CDR3 in amino acids: CASSSRTYNEQFF. The CDR3 nucleotides read TGCGCCAGCAGTTCTCGGACTTACAATGAGCAGTTCTTC.